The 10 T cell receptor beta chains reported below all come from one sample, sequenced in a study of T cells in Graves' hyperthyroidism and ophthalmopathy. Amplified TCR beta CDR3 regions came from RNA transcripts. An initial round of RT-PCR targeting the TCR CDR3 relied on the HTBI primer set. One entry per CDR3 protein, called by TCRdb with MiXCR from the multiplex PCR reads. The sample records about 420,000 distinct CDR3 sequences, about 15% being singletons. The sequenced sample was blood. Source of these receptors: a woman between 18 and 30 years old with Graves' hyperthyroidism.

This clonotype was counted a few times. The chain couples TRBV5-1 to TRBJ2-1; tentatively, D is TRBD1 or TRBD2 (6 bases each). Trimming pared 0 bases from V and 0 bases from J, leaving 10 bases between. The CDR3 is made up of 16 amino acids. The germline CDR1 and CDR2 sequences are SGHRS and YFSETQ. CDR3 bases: TGCGCCAGCAGCTTGGTCGGGGGCCGCTCCTACAATGAGCAGTTCTTC. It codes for CASSLVGGRSYNEQFF.

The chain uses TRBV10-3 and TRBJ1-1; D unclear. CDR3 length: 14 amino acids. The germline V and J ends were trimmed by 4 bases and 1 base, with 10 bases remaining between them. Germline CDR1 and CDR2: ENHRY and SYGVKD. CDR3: CAISVKSGNTEAFF. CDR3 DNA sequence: TGTGCCATCAGTGTGAAGAGCGGGAACACTGAAGCTTTCTTT.

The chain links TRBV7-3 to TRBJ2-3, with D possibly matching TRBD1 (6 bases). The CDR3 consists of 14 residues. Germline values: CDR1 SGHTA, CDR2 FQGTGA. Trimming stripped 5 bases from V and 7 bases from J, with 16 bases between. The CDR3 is CASSPSGADYTQYF. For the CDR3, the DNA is TGTGCCAGCAGCCCATCAGGGGCGGACTATACGCAGTATTTT.

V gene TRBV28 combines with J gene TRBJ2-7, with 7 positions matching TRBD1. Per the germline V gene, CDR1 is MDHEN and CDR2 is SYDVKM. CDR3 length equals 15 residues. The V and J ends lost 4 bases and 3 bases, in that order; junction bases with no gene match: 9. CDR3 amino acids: CASSYYRTGSYEQYF. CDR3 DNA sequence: TGTGCCAGCAGTTACTATCGGACAGGCAGCTACGAGCAGTACTTC.

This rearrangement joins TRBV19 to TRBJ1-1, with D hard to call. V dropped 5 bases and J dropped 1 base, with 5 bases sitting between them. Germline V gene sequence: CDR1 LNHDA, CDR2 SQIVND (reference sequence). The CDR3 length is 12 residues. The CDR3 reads CASSVRNTEAFF. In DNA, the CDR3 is TGTGCCAGTAGTGTGAGGAACACTGAAGCTTTCTTT.

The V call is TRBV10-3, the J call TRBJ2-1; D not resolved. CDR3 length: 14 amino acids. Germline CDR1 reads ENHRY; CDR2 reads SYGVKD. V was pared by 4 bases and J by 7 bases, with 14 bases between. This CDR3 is CAISGLARSNEQFF. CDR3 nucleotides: TGTGCCATCAGTGGATTAGCTAGAAGTAATGAGCAGTTCTTC.

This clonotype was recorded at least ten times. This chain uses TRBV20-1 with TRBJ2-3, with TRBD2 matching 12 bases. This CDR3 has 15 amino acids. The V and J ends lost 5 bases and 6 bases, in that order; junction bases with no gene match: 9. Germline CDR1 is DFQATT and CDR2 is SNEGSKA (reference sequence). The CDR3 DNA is TGCAGTGCTCGTAAACTAGCGGGGGGCCTCGATACGCAGTATTTT. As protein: CSARKLAGGLDTQYF.

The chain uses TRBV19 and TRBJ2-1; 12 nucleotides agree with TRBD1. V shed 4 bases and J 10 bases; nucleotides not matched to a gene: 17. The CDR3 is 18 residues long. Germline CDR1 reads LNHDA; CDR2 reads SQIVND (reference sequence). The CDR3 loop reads CASSNRQDRDRGRKEQFF. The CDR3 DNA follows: TGTGCCAGTAGTAACCGACAAGACCGGGACAGGGGGCGTAAGGAGCAGTTCTTC.

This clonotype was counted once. The CDR3 protein is CASTLLRGGTEAFF. CDR3 coding DNA: TGTGCCAGCACTTTACTCAGGGGAGGCACTGAAGCTTTCTTT. This rearrangement joins TRBV2 to TRBJ1-1, with D perhaps TRBD1 (6 bases). Between the trimmed V and J ends, which lost 7 bases and 4 bases, there was a span of 16 bases. The CDR3 length is 14 residues. CDR1 SNHLY and CDR2 FYNNEI come from the germline V gene.

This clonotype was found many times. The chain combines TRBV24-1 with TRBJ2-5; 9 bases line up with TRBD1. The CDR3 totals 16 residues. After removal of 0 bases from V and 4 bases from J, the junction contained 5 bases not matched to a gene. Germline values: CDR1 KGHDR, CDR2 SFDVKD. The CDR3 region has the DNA TGTGCCACCAGTGATTTGCGGACAGGGGCGGGAGAGACCCAGTACTTC. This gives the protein CATSDLRTGAGETQYF.